This passage covers 10 T cell receptor beta chains from one sample sequenced in a study of blood T cell repertoires in COVID-19. The repertoire was sequenced with immunoSEQ multiplex PCR; TCRdb's copy has only in-frame clones and lacks some. This table has a few hundred thousand clones, 86% appearing once. The sequenced sample consisted of PBMCs or T cells enriched from blood (not recorded which). The receptors were gathered from a woman aged 30 to 39 who had been exposed to COVID-19.

This clone came up a few times. The gene calls are TRBV19 and TRBJ1-1, with D unclear. CDR1 is LNHDA and CDR2 is SQIVND in the germline V gene (reference sequence). CDR3 size: 14 residues. V gave up 3 bases and J gave up 1 base, with 9 bases separating them. CDR3 coding DNA: TGTGCCAGTAGTATGACAATTAAGAACACTGAAGCTTTCTTT. It codes for CASSMTIKNTEAFF.

The CDR3 sequence: CASGPLAGGNTGELFF. Written as DNA, the CDR3 is TGTGCTAGTGGCCCGCTAGCGGGGGGGAACACCGGGGAGCTGTTTTTT. The chain links TRBV12-5 to TRBJ2-2; 11 bases fit TRBD2. Unmatched junction bases numbered 4, after V lost 6 bases and J lost 1 base. CDR1 LGHNT and CDR2 FRNRAP come from the germline V gene. This CDR3 has 16 amino acids.

The chain uses TRBV4-1 and TRBJ2-7; TRBD1 might be the D (7 bases). The CDR3 contains 16 residues. Germline CDR1 MGHRA, CDR2 YSYEKL. V was trimmed by 1 base and J by 3 bases, leaving 16 bases between them. The CDR3 loop is CASSQGGTEKDYEQYF. CDR3 DNA sequence: TGCGCCAGCAGCCAAGGCGGGACAGAAAAAGACTACGAGCAGTACTTC.

J is TRBJ1-1 and V is TRBV5-1; D unresolved. The CDR3 totals 15 residues. Germline assignment: CDR1 SGHRS and CDR2 YFSETQ. The V end lost 0 bases, the J end lost 3 bases, and 12 bases lay between the germline ends. Here the CDR3 reads CASSLGTGFDTEAFF. CDR3 in DNA: TGCGCCAGCAGCTTGGGTACGGGGTTTGACACTGAAGCTTTCTTT.

This clone was detected many times. The gene calls are TRBV5-1 and TRBJ1-6; D perhaps matches TRBD1 (6 bases). CDR1 is SGHRS and CDR2 is YFSETQ in the germline V gene. V gave up 0 bases and J gave up 0 bases, with 13 bases separating them. This CDR3 comprises 18 residues. DNA of the CDR3: TGCGCCAGCAGCTTGGGACAGGACGGTAGCTCCTATAATTCACCCCTCCACTTT. Translation gives CASSLGQDGSSYNSPLHF.

This chain links TRBV3-1 (or the pseudogene TRBV3-2) with TRBJ2-5, with 11 bases matching TRBD2. The germline CDR1 and CDR2 sequences are LGHDT and YNNKEL (reference sequence). J was trimmed by 9 bases and V by 5 bases; bases with no gene match: 11. The CDR3 has 15 residues. CDR3 DNA: TGTGCCAGCAGCACAGGGCTAGCGGGGGGCGGGGCCCAGTACTTC. Protein product: CASSTGLAGGGAQYF.

The chain employs TRBV5-6 and TRBJ1-4, with 7 bases identical to TRBD1. The CDR3 length is 15 residues. The trim removed 0 bases at V and 6 bases at J, leaving 5 bases unmatched. From germline, CDR1 is SGHDT and CDR2 YYEEEE. DNA of the CDR3: TGTGCCAGCAGCTTGGCCCCAGGGGGATATGAAAAACTGTTTTTT. Encoded protein: CASSLAPGGYEKLFF.

The chain combines TRBV2 with TRBJ2-1; 16 bases fit TRBD2. Germline CDR1 is SNHLY and CDR2 is FYNNEI. Germline trimming cut 8 bases from V and 9 bases from J; bases unmatched to any gene: 4. The CDR3 has 14 residues. CDR3 nucleotide sequence: TGTGCCAGCCAAGGGACTAGCGGGGGGGTTGAGCAGTTCTTC. Its protein product is CASQGTSGGVEQFF.

The rearrangement links TRBV24-1 to TRBJ1-1; D possibly corresponds to TRBD1 (5 bases). Trimming left V 5 bases short and J 3 bases short, with 15 bases between. The CDR3 consists of 15 residues. Germline V gene data show CDR1 as KGHDR and CDR2 as SFDVKD. Here the CDR3 reads CATSGRDARDTEAFF. In DNA, the CDR3 is TGTGCCACCAGTGGCAGGGATGCCAGGGACACTGAAGCTTTCTTT.

V gene TRBV11-2 combines with J gene TRBJ2-2; 14 bases are shared with TRBD2. Germline CDR1 SGHAT, CDR2 FQNNGV. This CDR3 has 16 residues. V was clipped by 5 bases and J by 7 bases; unmatched bases: 6. The CDR3 region has the DNA TGTGCCAGCAGCCCCCGACTAGCGGGGGGGTTCGGGGAGCTGTTTTTT. It translates to CASSPRLAGGFGELFF.